This entry concerns a single T cell receptor (beta chain). Here immunoSEQ multiplex PCR was the method, and the copy in TCRdb shows in-frame clones only, minus some. The data contain 20,000 or so clones, roughly 85% of them singletons. The entry originates in a study of OX40 agonist ivuxolimab in advanced cancers. Germline assignment: CDR1 SGHNT and CDR2 YYREEE (reference sequence). The J segment lost 6 bases and the V segment lost 5 bases, leaving 8 bases of the junction unmatched. The CDR3 length is 14 residues. The rearrangement links TRBV5-4 to TRBJ2-7; 10 positions agree with TRBD1. The sequencing used CD4+ or CD8+ T cells sorted from blood, collected in a trial of the OX40 agonist ivuxolimab. This sequence was found in an adult with an advanced solid tumor such as melanoma, head and neck, liver or kidney cancer. CDR3 nucleotides: TGTGCCAGCAGTTACGGGACAGGGGTAAGCGAGCAGTACTTC. It codes for CASSYGTGVSEQYF.